The present T cell receptor (beta chain) was sequenced within a study of T-cell reconstitution after alpha-beta-depleted transplantation in children (dated by TCRdb to about 2016). About the investigation overall: Using TCR repertoire profiling, the study quantitatively followed how T-cell immune reconstitution unfolded in children after TCRalphabeta/CD19-depleted allogeneic hematopoietic cell transplantation.

The library was obtained by PCR. The sequencer listed for this sample is Illumina HiSeq 2500. Molecular barcoding was employed in the preparation of TCR libraries, with unique molecular identifiers being used to normalize TCRbeta repertoire quantification. TCRdb handled the public reads itself, with Q25 trimming in fastp and clone calling in MiXCR, and kept productive beta chains. All rows with the same CDR3 protein become a single entry with the most common DNA and genes. This sample lists some 520,000 distinct CDR3 sequences; about 33% were detected once. 2% to 2.5% of the sample rests with the top ten. With respect to this clonotype: It lacks a known antigen. Nothing much larger sits one base from this clone, and base qualities are not available.

The TCR was taken from a human donor who donated a stem cell graft to a child with aplastic anemia. The sequencing here drew on PBMCs from the stem cell graft donor, taken from the stem cell graft.

The DNA reads as follows: TGCAGTGCTAGTAGGGACAGGGGTCCCTACGAGCAGTACTTC. Its product reads: CSASRDRGPYEQYF. The chain employs TRBV20-1 and TRBJ2-7, and 10 junction bases match TRBD1. From a lookup of the germline V gene (reference sequence), CDR1 and CDR2 are DFQATT and SNEGSKA. Inclusive of the bounding cysteine and phenylalanine, the CDR3 is 14 residues long. Only the CDR3 part of the read is kept: 42 bases, read in frame from the first base. V ends up 3 bases short and J 2 bases short, with an unmatched junction base count of 4.